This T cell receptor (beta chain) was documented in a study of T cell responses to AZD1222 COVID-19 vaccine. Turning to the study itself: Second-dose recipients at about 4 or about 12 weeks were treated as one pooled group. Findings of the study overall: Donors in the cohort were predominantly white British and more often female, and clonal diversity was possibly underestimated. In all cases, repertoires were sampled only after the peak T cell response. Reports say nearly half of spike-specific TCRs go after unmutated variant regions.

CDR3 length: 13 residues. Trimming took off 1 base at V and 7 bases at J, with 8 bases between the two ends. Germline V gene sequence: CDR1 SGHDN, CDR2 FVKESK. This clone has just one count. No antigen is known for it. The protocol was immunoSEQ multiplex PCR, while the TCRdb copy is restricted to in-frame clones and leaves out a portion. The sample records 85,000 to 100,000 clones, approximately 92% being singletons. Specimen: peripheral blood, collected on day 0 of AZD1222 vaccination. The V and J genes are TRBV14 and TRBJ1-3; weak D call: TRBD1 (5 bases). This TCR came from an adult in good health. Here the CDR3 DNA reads TGTGCCAGCAGCCAAGCCCGGGACAACACCATATATTTT. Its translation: CASSQARDNTIYF.